The 21 T cell receptor beta chains below all came from one sample that was sequenced in a study of T cell responses to AZD1222 COVID-19 vaccine. Generated by immunoSEQ multiplex PCR, the TCRdb table keeps only in-frame clones and is missing some. The sample yields about 160,000 clones, about 92% seen once. The specimen comprised peripheral blood, sampled on day 0 of MenACWY control vaccination. The receptor source for this set is an adult in good health.

The J gene is TRBJ1-3, the V gene TRBV6-5; D is unresolved. CDR1 is MNHEY and CDR2 is SVGAGI in the germline V gene. Between the trimmed V and J ends, which lost 10 bases and 0 bases, there was a span of 7 bases. The CDR3 loop spans 12 amino acids. The CDR3 nucleotides read TGTGCCACCTCCTACTCTGGAAACACCATATATTTT. The encoded protein is CATSYSGNTIYF.

The chain uses TRBV18 and TRBJ2-5, with 12 bases identical to TRBD2. Germline values: CDR1 KGHSH, CDR2 LQKENI. J lost 1 base, V lost 0 bases, and 6 bases had no gene match. The CDR3 consists of 18 residues. The CDR3 region has the DNA TGTGCCAGCTCACCACCGAGAGGACTAGCGGGGCTCCAAGAGACCCAGTACTTC. This codes for CASSPPRGLAGLQETQYF. Together with reference TRBV18 and TRBJ2-5, the CDR3 gives the full variable domain: NAGVMQNPRHLVRRRGQEARLRCSPMKGHSHVYWYRQLPEEGLKFMVYLQKENIIDESGMPKERFSAEFPKEGPSILRIQQVVRGDSAAYFCASSPPRGLAGLQETQYFGPGTRLLVL.

This sequence joins TRBV3-1 (or the pseudogene TRBV3-2) and TRBJ2-7; no firm D call. CDR3 length: 16 residues. The germline V gene has CDR1 LGHDT and CDR2 YNNKEL (reference sequence). Trimming stripped 1 base from V and 2 bases from J, with 15 bases between. Here the CDR3 reads CASSQGSSFGPYEQYF. CDR3 DNA: TGTGCCAGCAGCCAAGGATCGTCGTTCGGGCCCTACGAGCAGTACTTC.

The chain is built from TRBV7-2 and TRBJ2-7; D is unresolved. V was shortened by 1 base and J by 3 bases, with 10 bases between the two germline ends. Germline V gene sequence: CDR1 SGHTA, CDR2 FQGNSA. The CDR3 has 14 amino acids. Here the CDR3 reads CASSLVPEVYEQYF. The CDR3 nucleotides read TGTGCCAGCAGCTTAGTGCCAGAGGTCTACGAGCAGTACTTC.

This chain uses TRBV27 with TRBJ2-3, with D hard to call. CDR1 and CDR2 (germline): MNHEY, SMNVEV (reference sequence). V was cut by 2 bases and J by 2 bases, with 11 bases left in between. The CDR3 totals 15 residues. CDR3 residues: CASSLGGPPTDTQYF. The DNA for the CDR3 is TGTGCCAGCAGTTTAGGTGGGCCACCCACAGATACGCAGTATTTT.

The chain uses TRBV25-1 and TRBJ2-1, with D maybe TRBD2 (5 bases). Germline CDR1 MGHDK, CDR2 SYGVNS. The CDR3 totals 14 residues. Trimming removed 4 bases at V and 5 bases at J, with 12 bases between. CDR3 loop: CASSAEGSHNEQFF. The CDR3, as DNA: TGTGCCAGCAGTGCCGAGGGAAGCCACAATGAGCAGTTCTTC.

The CDR3 region is CAIREGGDSYEQYF. Written as DNA, the CDR3 is TGTGCCATCAGAGAGGGTGGGGACTCCTACGAGCAGTACTTC. The V and J genes are TRBV10-3 and TRBJ2-7; maybe TRBD2 (5 bases). Germline CDR1 is ENHRY and CDR2 is SYGVKD. There are 14 residues in the CDR3. The V gene lost 6 bases and the J gene lost 0 bases, with 12 bases spanning the gap.

This chain uses TRBV11-2 with TRBJ1-6, with 9 bases that match TRBD1. The trim removed 5 bases at V and 2 bases at J, leaving 7 bases unmatched. Germline assignment: CDR1 SGHAT and CDR2 FQNNGV. The CDR3 consists of 17 residues. CDR3 nucleotide sequence: TGTGCCAGCAGCCTGAGGACAGGGGTCGCCTATAATTCACCCCTCCACTTT. It translates to CASSLRTGVAYNSPLHF.

V gene TRBV7-3 combines with J gene TRBJ1-1; no firm D call. Germline assignment: CDR1 SGHTA and CDR2 FQGTGA. V lost 0 bases to trimming and J lost 5 bases, with 7 bases between them. The CDR3 is 13 residues long. CDR3: CASSLTGRTEAFF. DNA of the CDR3: TGTGCCAGCAGCTTAACAGGGAGGACTGAAGCTTTCTTT.

The chain joins TRBV7-8 to TRBJ1-5; 8 bases are a match to TRBD1. Germline CDR1 SGHVS, CDR2 FQNEAQ. Losses at the gene ends were 6 bases for V and 7 bases for J; bases not matched to a gene: 17. This CDR3 has 17 amino acids. CDR3 sequence reads: CASSSSSTGVGQQPQHF. In DNA, the CDR3 is TGTGCCAGCAGTTCCTCCTCGACAGGGGTAGGTCAACAGCCCCAGCATTTT.

The genes are TRBV7-2 and TRBJ1-2; 7 nucleotides align to TRBD1. The CDR3 is 16 residues long. J lost 6 bases, V lost 1 base, and 11 bases had no gene match. Germline loops: CDR1 SGHTA, CDR2 FQGNSA. DNA of the CDR3: TGTGCCAGCAGCTTAGTTTCTGGGTCGACAGGGCATGGCTACACCTTC. Protein sequence: CASSLVSGSTGHGYTF.

V is TRBV19 and J is TRBJ1-5, with D unclear. The CDR3 spans 15 residues. Trimming took off 6 bases at V and 5 bases at J, with 17 bases between the two ends. Germline V gene sequence: CDR1 LNHDA, CDR2 SQIVND (reference sequence). CDR3 sequence (DNA): TGTGCCAGTAGGGTTCTTGGGATTGGGGATCAGCCCCAGCATTTT. Translated: CASRVLGIGDQPQHF.

The gene calls are TRBV27 and TRBJ1-6, with D uncertain. Trimming pared 0 bases from V and 4 bases from J, leaving 10 bases between. Germline CDR1 is MNHEY and CDR2 is SMNVEV (reference sequence). The CDR3 contains 16 residues. CDR3 nucleotides: TGTGCCAGCAGTTTATCTGTGATGGGTTATAATTCACCCCTCCACTTT. It is translated as CASSLSVMGYNSPLHF.

Written as DNA, the CDR3 is TGCGCCAGCAGCTTGGCTGGGTTAGGATCACCCCTCCACTTT. Translation gives CASSLAGLGSPLHF. This chain links TRBV5-1 with TRBJ1-6; D ambiguous. Germline V CDR1 and CDR2: SGHRS, YFSETQ. This CDR3 region has 14 residues. Deletions cut 0 bases from V and 10 bases from J, with 11 bases between.

The chain couples TRBV3-1 (or the pseudogene TRBV3-2) to TRBJ1-6, with unresolved D. Trimming removed 1 base at V and 0 bases at J, with 7 bases between. The CDR3 spans 16 residues. CDR1 is LGHDT, CDR2 YNNKEL, per germline (reference sequence). The CDR3 is CASSQAVSSYNSPLHF. CDR3 sequence (DNA): TGTGCCAGCAGCCAAGCGGTTAGCTCCTATAATTCACCCCTCCACTTT.

The chain couples TRBV6-5 to TRBJ1-3, with D maybe TRBD1 (5 bases). Germline CDR1 is MNHEY and CDR2 is SVGAGI. This CDR3 region has 16 residues. V dropped 2 bases and J dropped 4 bases, with 15 bases sitting between them. DNA of the CDR3: TGTGCCAGCAGTTACAATGCCGGTACAGGCGGAAACACCATATATTTT. Amino acid sequence: CASSYNAGTGGNTIYF.

The chain's CDR3 is CSASGKWGGQFF. CDR3 nucleotides: TGCAGTGCTAGTGGCAAATGGGGGGGGCAGTTCTTC. The chain combines TRBV20-1 with TRBJ2-1; TRBD2 aligns across 7 bases. There are 12 residues in the CDR3. CDR1 DFQATT and CDR2 SNEGSKA come from the germline V gene (reference sequence). The V and J ends lost 3 bases and 12 bases, in that order; junction bases with no gene match: 8.

V gene TRBV28 combines with J gene TRBJ2-5; maybe TRBD2 (6 bases). V was cut by 2 bases and J by 5 bases, with 15 bases left in between. The CDR3 length is 15 residues. Germline V CDR1 and CDR2: MDHEN, SYDVKM. The CDR3 spells CASSLPPGGVETQYF. The DNA of the CDR3 is TGTGCCAGCAGTTTACCCCCCGGGGGTGTCGAGACCCAGTACTTC.

The chain uses TRBV4-1 and TRBJ1-6, with a possible D match to TRBD1 (5 bases). The CDR3 has 16 residues. V was shortened by 3 bases and J by 7 bases, with 16 bases between the two germline ends. In germline, CDR1 is MGHRA, CDR2 YSYEKL. CDR3 coding DNA: TGCGCCAGCAGCCATCGCACCGGGACGGAAAATTCACCCCTCCACTTT. This translates into CASSHRTGTENSPLHF.

This chain links TRBV7-6 with TRBJ1-2, with a tentative D call TRBD1 (5 bases). Trimming cost V 1 base and J 7 bases, with 13 bases left between them. The germline CDR1 and CDR2 sequences are SGHVS and FNYEAQ. This CDR3 is built from 14 residues. CDR3 protein: CASSLEPGPFGYTF. The CDR3 coding sequence is TGTGCCAGCAGCTTAGAACCAGGGCCCTTTGGCTACACCTTC.

The chain couples TRBV6-1 to TRBJ2-1; D is unresolved. V lost 2 bases, J lost 4 bases, and 12 bases lay in between. CDR1 and CDR2 from the germline V gene are MNHNS and SASEGT. The CDR3 spans 15 residues. CDR3 protein: CASSEYRFAYNEQFF. As DNA, the CDR3 is TGTGCCAGCAGTGAATATAGGTTTGCGTACAATGAGCAGTTCTTC.